This is a list of T cell receptor beta chains from one sample in a study of memory CD4+ T cells and cytomegalovirus serostatus. Measured with immunoSEQ multiplex PCR; TCRdb has only the in-frame clones, and not every one. There are over 50,000 clones in the sample; roughly 79% occur only once, and 1.6% lies in the top ten. The sequencing input was memory CD4+ T cells from blood. The receptors here all came from an adult in good health and CMV-seronegative. Each CDR3 is given with its conserved first and last residue.

J gene	V gene	CDR3 protein
TRBJ1-4	TRBV9	CASSVDPANEKLFF
TRBJ2-1	TRBV29-1	CSAPGQGRNEQFF
TRBJ2-7	TRBV14	CASSFGGSSYEQYF
TRBJ2-7	TRBV5-1	CASTRDRTFYEQYF
TRBJ1-1	TRBV19	CASSIERGRAFF
TRBJ2-7	TRBV4-2	CASSQGGLAGPLEQYF
TRBJ2-3	TRBV7-2	CASSLLTDTQYF
TRBJ2-1	TRBV15	CATSGDEYNEQFF
TRBJ2-3	TRBV10-1	CASSKDSLLDTQYF
TRBJ2-5	TRBV11-2	CASSPHETQYF
TRBJ2-1	TRBV5-8	CASSFGGARHNEQFF
TRBJ2-7	TRBV7-9	CASSARDRGHEQYF
TRBJ2-2	TRBV4-1	CASSPGILARGELFF
TRBJ2-3	TRBV9	CASSARMSTDTQYF
TRBJ1-1	TRBV5-6	CASSLAPILNTEAFF
TRBJ1-2	TRBV18	CASSPTGWGVGYTF
TRBJ2-5	TRBV5-1	CASSPFEAGGQETQYF
TRBJ2-1	TRBV7-9	CASSLRGGQGDSGYNEQFF
TRBJ2-3	TRBV6-5	CASRASGGSGGTQYF
TRBJ2-1	TRBV6-5	CASSADRVSNEQFF
TRBJ2-4	TRBV5-1	CASRRVTSGGANIQYF
TRBJ1-5	TRBV9	CASSVESNQPQHF
TRBJ2-7	TRBV18	CASSPSQYEQYF
TRBJ1-1	TRBV2	CASERGPDAAFF
TRBJ1-1	TRBV20-1	CSARDPPEAFF
TRBJ1-2	TRBV19	CASSRRTGDYGYTF
TRBJ1-2	TRBV7-2	CASSLEPLPHYGYTF
TRBJ2-5	TRBV14	CASSRHGSQETQYF
TRBJ1-1	TRBV5-4	CASSLAGGQGRAEAFF
TRBJ2-7	TRBV7-9	CASSLLHEQYF
TRBJ1-2	TRBV28	CASSLRGGLGYTF
TRBJ2-7	TRBV30	CAGGQGHEQYF
TRBJ2-1	TRBV5-6	CASSLAFSSYNEQFF
TRBJ1-2	TRBV4-3	CASSQRGTSANYGYTF
TRBJ1-5	TRBV7-2	CASSHETANDQPQHF
TRBJ2-2	TRBV18	CASSPTLVSQRGSTGELFF
TRBJ1-2	TRBV5-1	CASSIGQGGYGYTF
TRBJ2-3	TRBV5-8	CASSFAGRGTQYF
TRBJ2-5	TRBV5-1	CASSPRDSQETQYF
TRBJ1-2	TRBV5-5	CASSLTGVNGYTF
TRBJ1-1	TRBV7-9	CASSLTGETEAFF